This T cell receptor beta chain was captured by sequencing in a study of blood T cell repertoires in COVID-19. In the study overall: COVID-19 samples from acute and convalescent phases originated in the United States, Italy and Spain. The cDNA or gDNA used as material had been derived from T cells, B-cell-depleted T cells, or PBMCs.

This clone was seen a few times. This CDR3 contains 16 residues. Germline lookup yields CDR1 SNHLY and CDR2 FYNNEI. Unmatched junction bases numbered 7, after V lost 6 bases and J lost 6 bases. The authors' processing: Reference gene primers were amplified, and this amplification served to estimate nucleated cell counts. The repertoire was sequenced with immunoSEQ multiplex PCR; TCRdb's copy has only in-frame clones and lacks some. V, J and clone size were drawn from that table, and D and trimming were deduced from the DNA. The table lists about 200,000 clones, about 80% of them singletons. The sample consisted of peripheral blood. The source is a human donor with acute or convalescent COVID-19. The donor label of this sample is uncertain. The chain uses TRBV2 and TRBJ1-6; 11 bases are a match to TRBD1. In DNA form, the CDR3 reads TGTGCCAGCAGGGAGGACAGGGGGCGGACTAATTCACCCCTCCACTTT. This encodes CASREDRGRTNSPLHF.